This TCR beta chain was found in a study of cytomegalovirus exposure and HLA in healthy donors. Overall study results and limits: Accurate HLA-A and HLA-B prediction from TCR beta sequences was reported for most subjects. According to reports, the classifier identified cytomegalovirus status with high specificity and sensitivity. Over 150 TCR beta chains were listed as cytomegalovirus-associated. Among TCR beta chains of equal frequency, HLA-associated ones were more clonally expanded in a later analysis.

To note about this clone: Its specificity is not known.

The study ran its PCR with 60 Vbeta and 13 Jbeta primers. Profiled with immunoSEQ multiplex PCR; TCRdb holds only in-frame clones, not every one. Among 150,000 to 200,000 clones, around 62% were seen once, and the ten largest hold roughly 2.9%. The CDR3 is 14 amino acids. The germline gives CDR1 LNHDA, CDR2 SQIVND (reference sequence). V lost 4 bases and J lost 6, with 10 bases in between. The receptor comes from a man in his forties in good health and CMV-seronegative. The chain combines TRBV19 with TRBJ1-6, with TRBD1 as a possible D gene (5 bases). Material for sequencing was PBMCs. CDR3 amino acids: CASSTDNFNSPLHF. CDR3 sequence (DNA): TGTGCCAGTAGTACGGACAATTTTAATTCACCCCTCCACTTT. The whole variable domain, remainder taken from reference TRBV19 and TRBJ1-6, is DGGITQSPKYLFRKEGQNVTLSCEQNLNHDAMYWYRQDPGQGLRLIYYSQIVNDFQKGDIAEGYSVSREKKESFPLTVTSAQKNPTAFYLCASSTDNFNSPLHFGNGTRLTVT.